The 10 T cell receptor beta chains below come from one sample, sequenced in a study of cytomegalovirus exposure and HLA in healthy donors. PCR involved 60 Vbeta and 13 Jbeta primers. The method was immunoSEQ multiplex PCR; TCRdb's version includes in-frame clones alone and lacks a portion of them. The sample includes around 130,000 clones, approximately 70% of them seen just once. The sequenced sample was PBMCs. The origin of the receptors is a woman between 55 and 75 years old in good health and CMV-seropositive.

The gene calls are TRBV19 and TRBJ2-7, with a weak D call TRBD2 (5 bases). V dropped 4 bases and J dropped 6 bases, with 19 bases sitting between them. Germline V gene data show CDR1 as LNHDA and CDR2 as SQIVND (reference sequence). The CDR3 runs 15 residues. The CDR3 loop reads CASSTHPGSGSEQYF. CDR3 in DNA: TGTGCCAGTAGTACCCATCCGGGTTCGGGGAGCGAGCAGTACTTC.

This clone has only a few counts. This chain links TRBV4-1 with TRBJ2-2; the match to TRBD1 covers 7 bases. Per germline, CDR1 MGHRA and CDR2 YSYEKL. The CDR3 has 16 residues. V lost 0 bases and J lost 6; bases outside the gene matches: 7. The CDR3 sequence: CASSQDPTGWSGELFF. Written as DNA, the CDR3 is TGCGCCAGCAGCCAAGACCCGACAGGGTGGTCCGGGGAGCTGTTTTTT.

The chain joins TRBV29-1 to TRBJ1-5; D is uncertain. Trimming removed 6 bases from V and 2 bases from J, with 11 bases in between. The CDR3 extends over 13 amino acids. Germline assignment: CDR1 SQVTM and CDR2 ANQGSEA. For the CDR3, the DNA is TGCAGCGTCCGCCCGGCGGGCAATCAGCCCCAGCATTTT. This codes for CSVRPAGNQPQHF.

The V gene is TRBV19, the J gene TRBJ1-1, with D unclear. V was clipped by 4 bases and J by 4 bases, with 4 bases between them. Germline CDR1 is LNHDA and CDR2 is SQIVND (reference sequence). CDR3 length: 11 amino acids. The CDR3 nucleotides are TGTGCCAGTAGTAGCGGCACTGAAGCTTTCTTT. Its protein product is CASSSGTEAFF.

This chain links TRBV19 with TRBJ1-4; TRBD1 matches 9 bases. CDR3 size: 15 residues. V trimming: 5 bases; J trimming: 8 bases; junction bases outside the gene matches: 9. Germline CDR1 LNHDA, CDR2 SQIVND (reference sequence). CDR3 nucleotides: TGTGCCAGTAGTCCCCAAGGGACAGGGAGGGAAAAACTGTTTTTT. Translated: CASSPQGTGREKLFF.

The rearrangement links TRBV5-8 to TRBJ2-1; possible D gene TRBD2, 5 bases. In germline, CDR1 is SGHTS, CDR2 YDEGEE. The CDR3 sequence is 13 residues long. V lost 3 bases and J 14 bases, leaving 18 bases between the germline ends. The CDR3 spells CASSSQEEGREFF. DNA for the CDR3: TGTGCCAGCAGCTCCCAGGAGGAAGGTCGCGAGTTCTTC.

The chain uses TRBV2 and TRBJ2-2, with 9 bases lining up with TRBD1. Germline assignment: CDR1 SNHLY and CDR2 FYNNEI. V lost 8 bases and J lost 4; bases outside the gene matches: 5. The CDR3 has 14 amino acids. CDR3 sequence: CASFQDRGTGELFF. Written as DNA, the CDR3 is TGTGCCAGCTTCCAGGACAGGGGCACCGGGGAGCTGTTTTTT.

This clone was recorded a few times. The CDR3 reads CASSLTGDNSPLHF. DNA for the CDR3: TGTGCCAGCAGTTTGACAGGGGATAATTCACCCCTCCACTTT. The chain is built from TRBV7-2 and TRBJ1-6; 8 bases align to TRBD1. With 6 bases clipped from V and 5 bases from J, the junction kept 3 bases outside the gene matches. The CDR3 has 14 amino acids. The germline gives CDR1 SGHTA, CDR2 FQGNSA.

Worth noting for this clone: At one end the junction does not follow the germline gene, possibly because of a read error. Distinct nucleotide sequences in the sample also encode this CDR3. The gene calls are TRBV18 and TRBJ1-6; D unresolved. The CDR3 has 14 residues. Looked up from germline, CDR1 is KGHSH and CDR2 is LQKENI. CDR3: CASSPGGYNSPLHF. CDR3 bases: TGTGCCAGCTCCCCAGGAGGATATAATTCCCCCCTCCACTTT.

The chain links TRBV11-3 to TRBJ2-2, with D possibly TRBD2 on 5 matching bases. The CDR3 is 16 amino acids. The V end lost 5 bases, the J end lost 4 bases, and 17 bases lay between the germline ends. Germline CDR1 and CDR2: SGHNT and YENEEA. CDR3 bases: TGTGCCAGCAGCCCCCGGTCGGAGGAGAGCACCGGGGAGCTGTTTTTT. Encoded protein: CASSPRSEESTGELFF.